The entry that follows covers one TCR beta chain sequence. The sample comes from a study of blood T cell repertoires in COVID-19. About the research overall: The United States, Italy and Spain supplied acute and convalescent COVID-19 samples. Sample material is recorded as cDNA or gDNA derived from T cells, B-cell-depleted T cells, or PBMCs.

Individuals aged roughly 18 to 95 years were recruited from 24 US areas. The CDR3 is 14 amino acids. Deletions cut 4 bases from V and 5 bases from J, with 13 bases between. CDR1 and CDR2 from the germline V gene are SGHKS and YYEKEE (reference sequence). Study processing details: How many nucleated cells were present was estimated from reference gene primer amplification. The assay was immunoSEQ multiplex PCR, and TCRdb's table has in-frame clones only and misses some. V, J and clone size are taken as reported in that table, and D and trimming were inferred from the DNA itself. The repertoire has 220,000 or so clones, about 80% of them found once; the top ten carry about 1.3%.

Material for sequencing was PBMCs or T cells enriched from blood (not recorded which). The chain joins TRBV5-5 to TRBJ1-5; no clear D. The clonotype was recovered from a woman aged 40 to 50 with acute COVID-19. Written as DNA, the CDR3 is TGTGCCAGCAGCGTTCTTTGGGCTGATCAGCCCCAGCATTTT. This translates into CASSVLWADQPQHF.